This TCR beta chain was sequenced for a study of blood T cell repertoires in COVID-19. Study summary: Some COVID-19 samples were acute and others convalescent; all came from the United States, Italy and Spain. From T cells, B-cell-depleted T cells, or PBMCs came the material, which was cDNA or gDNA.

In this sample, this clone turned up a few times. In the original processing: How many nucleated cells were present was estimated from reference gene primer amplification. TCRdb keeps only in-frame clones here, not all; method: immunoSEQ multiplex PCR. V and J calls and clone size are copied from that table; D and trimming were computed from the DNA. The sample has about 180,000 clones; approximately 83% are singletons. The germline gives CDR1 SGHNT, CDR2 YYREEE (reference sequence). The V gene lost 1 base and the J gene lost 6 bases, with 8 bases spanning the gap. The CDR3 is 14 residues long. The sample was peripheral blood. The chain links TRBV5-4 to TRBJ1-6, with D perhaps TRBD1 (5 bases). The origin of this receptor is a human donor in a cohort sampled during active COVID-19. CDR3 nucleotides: TGTGCCAGCAGCTTGCGGGGGTTTAATTCACCCCTCCACTTT. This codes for CASSLRGFNSPLHF.